This T cell receptor beta chain was obtained from a study of T cells in narcolepsy. Germline V gene data show CDR1 as SGHRS and CDR2 as YFSETQ. The V gene end was trimmed by 3 bases and the J gene end by 10 bases; junction bases not matched to a gene: 14. The CDR3 length is 17 residues. The protocol was immunoSEQ multiplex PCR, while the TCRdb copy is restricted to in-frame clones and leaves out a portion. The sample holds about 32,000 clones, 65% to 85% seen once. The sequencing input was memory (CD45RA-) CD4+ T cells from blood. The J gene is TRBJ2-1, the V gene TRBV5-1, with 12 nucleotides matching TRBD2. This sequence was found in a human donor in good health. Here the CDR3 DNA reads TGCGCCAGCAGCTGGACCTCCGGGACTAGCGGGCTCCCCGAGCAGTTCTTC. Amino acids: CASSWTSGTSGLPEQFF. Drawing the rest from reference TRBV5-1 and TRBJ2-1, the complete variable domain is KAGVTQTPRYLIKTRGQQVTLSCSPISGHRSVSWYQQTPGQGLQFLFEYFSETQRNKGNFPGRFSGRQFSNSRSEMNVSTLELGDSALYLCASSWTSGTSGLPEQFFGPGTRLTVL.